These T cell receptor beta chains were read from a single sample in a study of shared clonotypes between healthy human individuals. The data were produced by immunoSEQ multiplex PCR, yet TCRdb's version contains in-frame clones alone and is incomplete. The data show some 800,000 clones, 80% to 95% seen once. Sequencing was done on a sample of naive CD8+ T cells sorted from blood. The receptor set was obtained from a man aged 25-45 years in good health. Both conserved end residues are part of each CDR3. Fields, in order: J gene, D gene, V gene, clone size, CDR3 protein, CDR3 DNA. D genes are given only for firm matches. Clone size, where shown, is once, few, many, or a class for clones that have expanded.

TRBJ2-3	NA	TRBV25-1	NA	CASSERRSSTDTQYF	TGTGCCAGCAGTGAAAGACGATCTAGCACAGATACGCAGTATTTT
TRBJ1-2	NA	TRBV27	NA	CASSFVNNYGYTF	TGTGCCAGCAGTTTCGTAAATAACTATGGCTACACCTTC
TRBJ2-7	TRBD2	TRBV5-1	NA	CASSLGREGYEQYF	TGCGCCAGCAGCTTGGGACGGGAGGGCTACGAGCAGTACTTC
TRBJ2-2	NA	TRBV6-4	NA	CASSDTSGRGELFF	TGTGCCAGCAGTGACACGTCGGGCAGGGGGGAGCTGTTTTTT
TRBJ2-5	NA	TRBV29-1	NA	CSVDFRGIGETQYF	TGCAGCGTTGATTTCAGGGGTATTGGGGAGACCCAGTACTTC
TRBJ2-2	NA	TRBV7-6	NA	CASRGTSNTGELFF	TGTGCCAGCAGAGGGACATCGAACACCGGGGAGCTGTTTTTT
TRBJ2-7	NA	TRBV7-9	NA	CASSLVEEQYF	TGTGCCAGCAGCTTGGTAGAGGAGCAGTACTTC
TRBJ2-3	TRBD2	TRBV27	NA	CASSQILAGGPTDTQYF	TGTGCCAGCAGTCAAATCCTAGCGGGAGGGCCAACAGATACGCAGTATTTT
TRBJ2-3	NA	TRBV11-2	NA	CASSSIPASTDTQYF	TGTGCCAGCAGCTCCATCCCCGCTAGCACAGATACGCAGTATTTT
TRBJ1-4	NA	TRBV9	NA	CASSARGGKSEKLFF	TGTGCCAGCAGCGCGAGGGGGGGAAAAAGTGAAAAACTGTTTTTT
TRBJ2-7	TRBD2	TRBV7-6	NA	CASSPGGEQYF	TGTGCCAGCAGCCCCGGGGGGGAGCAGTACTTC
TRBJ2-7	TRBD1	TRBV5-1	NA	CASSLGLQGGYEQYF	TGCGCCAGCAGCTTAGGCTTACAGGGGGGCTACGAGCAGTACTTC
TRBJ2-1	TRBD2	TRBV28	NA	CAILAGEGNEQFF	TGTGCCATTTTAGCGGGAGAGGGGAATGAGCAGTTCTTC
TRBJ2-7	TRBD2	TRBV19	NA	CASSIFGTSSSTSYEQYF	TGTGCCAGTAGTATCTTTGGGACTAGCTCTTCTACCTCCTACGAGCAGTACTTC
TRBJ2-7	TRBD2	TRBV7-7	NA	CASSPKRASGYEQYF	TGTGCTAGCAGCCCTAAAAGGGCTAGCGGATACGAGCAGTACTTC
TRBJ2-7	TRBD2	TRBV5-6	NA	CASSLGTSGRRGYF	TGTGCCAGCAGCCTCGGGACTAGCGGGAGAAGGGGGTACTTC
TRBJ2-7	TRBD1	TRBV28	NA	CASRGGQAGEQYF	TGTGCCAGCAGGGGGGGACAGGCAGGGGAGCAGTACTTC
TRBJ1-5	NA	TRBV7-8	NA	CASSLAVDENQPQHF	TGTGCCAGCAGCTTAGCGGTGGACGAGAATCAGCCCCAGCATTTT
TRBJ2-1	NA	TRBV14	NA	CASSQWAGWLEQFF	TGTGCCAGCAGCCAATGGGCCGGGTGGCTTGAGCAGTTCTTC
TRBJ2-5	NA	TRBV6-6	NA	CASSYRGQETQYF	TGTGCCAGCAGTTACCGTGGTCAAGAGACCCAGTACTTC
TRBJ2-7	NA	TRBV5-1	once	CASRGTYEQYF	TGCGCCAGCCGTGGGACCTACGAGCAGTACTTC
TRBJ2-7	TRBD1	TRBV6-5	NA	CASSLGTEVYEQYF	TGTGCCAGCAGTTTGGGGACAGAAGTCTACGAGCAGTACTTC
TRBJ2-1	TRBD1	TRBV5-6	NA	CASSPGQGNEQFF	TGTGCCAGCAGCCCAGGACAGGGGAATGAGCAGTTCTTC
TRBJ2-3	TRBD2	TRBV30	NA	CAWRDYPFLGGTDTQYF	TGTGCCTGGCGGGACTACCCCTTCCTGGGCGGCACAGATACGCAGTATTTT
TRBJ2-2	NA	TRBV19	NA	CASSIGRQNTGELFF	TGTGCCAGTAGTATCGGACGTCAGAACACCGGGGAGCTGTTTTTT
TRBJ2-7	TRBD2	TRBV2	NA	CASSGLAGDRDEQYF	TGTGCCAGCAGTGGACTAGCGGGAGATAGGGACGAGCAGTACTTC
TRBJ1-2	TRBD1	TRBV5-1	NA	CASSPEDRRHGYTF	TGCGCCAGCAGTCCCGAGGACAGGCGCCATGGCTACACCTTC
TRBJ1-5	NA	TRBV6-4	NA	CASSDYDDNQPQHF	TGTGCCAGCAGTGACTATGATGACAATCAGCCCCAGCATTTT
TRBJ1-1	NA	TRBV9	NA	CASSAGTLNTEAFF	TGTGCCAGCAGCGCCGGGACCCTGAACACTGAAGCTTTCTTT
TRBJ2-7	TRBD1	TRBV10-2	NA	CASSESGTGGLEQYF	TGCGCCAGCAGTGAGTCTGGGACAGGGGGCCTCGAGCAGTACTTC
TRBJ2-7	NA	TRBV13	few	CASSSTYEQYF	TGTGCCAGCAGCTCGACCTACGAGCAGTACTTC
TRBJ2-3	NA	TRBV28	once	CASSEVVSPRGFSDTQYF	TGTGCCAGCAGTGAGGTGGTATCTCCTAGGGGGTTTTCAGATACGCAGTATTTT
TRBJ2-7	TRBD1	TRBV4-1	NA	CASSQGTGLREQYF	TGCGCCAGCAGCCAAGGGACAGGGCTCCGCGAGCAGTACTTC
TRBJ2-5	TRBD1	TRBV11-2	NA	CASSPGTDQETQYF	TGTGCCAGCAGCCCTGGGACAGATCAAGAGACCCAGTACTTC
TRBJ1-1	NA	TRBV29-1	NA	CSVHGGTEAFF	TGCAGCGTCCACGGAGGCACTGAAGCTTTCTTT
TRBJ2-2	NA	TRBV18	NA	CASSPDGRDANTGELFF	TGTGCCAGCTCACCAGATGGCAGGGACGCGAACACCGGGGAGCTGTTTTTT
TRBJ2-7	TRBD2	TRBV9	once	CASSSSGASYEQYF	TGTGCCAGCAGCAGTAGCGGGGCTTCCTACGAGCAGTACTTC
TRBJ2-1	TRBD1	TRBV11-2	NA	CASRYRDRGNNEQFF	TGTGCCAGCAGATATCGGGACAGGGGAAACAATGAGCAGTTCTTC
TRBJ2-7	NA	TRBV11-2	NA	CASSLSGRVYEQYF	TGTGCCAGCAGCTTATCGGGGCGCGTCTACGAGCAGTACTTC
TRBJ2-2	TRBD1	TRBV7-9	NA	CASSPRTGGNTGELFF	TGTGCCAGCAGCCCGCGGACAGGGGGAAACACCGGGGAGCTGTTTTTT
TRBJ2-7	TRBD2	TRBV10-1	NA	CASSESMGTNYEQYF	TGCGCCAGCAGTGAGTCGATGGGGACTAACTACGAGCAGTACTTC
TRBJ2-7	TRBD2	TRBV28	NA	CASRLAGSYEQYF	TGTGCCAGCAGACTAGCGGGGTCCTACGAGCAGTACTTC
TRBJ1-1	NA	TRBV27	NA	CASSLYGRTYEAFF	TGTGCCAGCAGTTTATATGGACGGACGTATGAAGCTTTCTTT
TRBJ2-7	NA	TRBV28	NA	CAILDGTSYEQYF	TGTGCCATCCTGGACGGAACCTCCTACGAGCAGTACTTC
TRBJ2-7	NA	TRBV7-3	NA	CASSPGLSYEQYF	TGTGCCAGCAGCCCGGGACTCTCCTACGAGCAGTACTTC
TRBJ2-2	NA	TRBV7-9	once	CASSHRDWSSPGELFF	TGTGCCAGCAGCCATAGGGACTGGTCCTCCCCCGGGGAGCTGTTTTTT
TRBJ2-1	NA	TRBV15	NA	CATSKEGPRQGGNEQFF	TGTGCCACCAGCAAAGAAGGCCCTCGGCAGGGGGGCAATGAGCAGTTCTTC